The rows below give T cell receptor beta chains drawn from one sample of a study of blood T cell repertoires in COVID-19. The protocol was immunoSEQ multiplex PCR, while the TCRdb copy is restricted to in-frame clones and leaves out a portion. The data hold 150,000 to 200,000 clones, with more than 80% observed a single time. The material sequenced was peripheral blood. Receptors were obtained from a human donor in a cohort sampled during active COVID-19. CDR3s include the opening cysteine and the closing phenylalanine or tryptophan. A D gene is named only where the DNA matches it firmly. Size is omitted from some rows. Given values are once, few, many or a class for expanded clones.

d_call,clone_size,j_call,v_call,cdr3_nt,cdr3_aa
-,-,TRBJ1-1,TRBV6-2/TRBV6-3,TGTGCCAGCAGTTACGTGCGGCGTCCGACTGAAGCTTTCTTT,CASSYVRRPTEAFF
TRBD1,-,TRBJ2-2,TRBV6-1,TGTGCCAGCAGTGTTTTCCGGGACAGGGGCGCAGGGGAGCTGTTTTTT,CASSVFRDRGAGELFF
-,-,TRBJ1-1,TRBV20-1,TGCAGTGCAGGGAGGACTGAAGCTTTCTTT,CSAGRTEAFF
-,once,TRBJ2-5,TRBV2,TGTGCCAGCAGTGAGGATGCAGGGGCGACGGAGACCCAGTACTTC,CASSEDAGATETQYF
-,once,TRBJ2-7,TRBV12-3/TRBV12-4,TGTGCCAGCAGTTTAGGTAGAGTCTACGAGCAGTACTTC,CASSLGRVYEQYF
TRBD1,-,TRBJ2-7,TRBV23-1,TGCGCCAGCAGACGTTCCGGGACAGCGAACCCCTACGAGCAGTACTTC,CASRRSGTANPYEQYF
-,few,TRBJ2-7,TRBV27,TGTGCCAGCAGTTTTGGGGGGAGCCAGGTGGAGCAGTACTTC,CASSFGGSQVEQYF
TRBD1,once,TRBJ2-7,TRBV27,TGTGCCAGCAGTACCCCGGACAGGGGGATCTACGAGCAGTACTTC,CASSTPDRGIYEQYF
TRBD2,-,TRBJ2-3,TRBV3-1/TRBV3-2,TGTGCCAGCAGCCAAGCTAGAGCGGGAAGCACAGATACGCAGTATTTT,CASSQARAGSTDTQYF
TRBD2,-,TRBJ2-5,TRBV10-1,TGCGCCAGCAGCTCGGGACTAGCGGGGAACAACCAAGAGACCCAGTACTTC,CASSSGLAGNNQETQYF
-,once,TRBJ2-3,TRBV11-1,TGTGCCAGCAGCTTAGCCCGGGGGACTAGCACAGATACGCAGTATTTT,CASSLARGTSTDTQYF
-,-,TRBJ2-7,TRBV28,TGTGCCAGCAGCCCCGGTTGGCAGGGGATGTACGAGCAGTACTTC,CASSPGWQGMYEQYF
-,-,TRBJ1-2,TRBV4-1,TGCGCCAGCAGCCCCTACACAGGGACGGGCTATGGCTACACCTTC,CASSPYTGTGYGYTF
TRBD1,-,TRBJ1-5,TRBV6-5,TGTGCCAGCAGTAAATCGGGACAGGGAAATCAGCCCCAGCATTTT,CASSKSGQGNQPQHF
-,-,TRBJ2-1,TRBV12-3/TRBV12-4,TGTGCCAGCAGACCCCCTATGAATGAGCAGTTCTTC,CASRPPMNEQFF
TRBD1,-,TRBJ2-6,TRBV2,TGTGCCAGACAGGGGACTGGGGCCAACGTCCTGACTTTC,CARQGTGANVLTF
TRBD1,-,TRBJ2-1,TRBV6-5,TGTGCCAGCAGTTACCCGAGACAGGGCCCAGGCAATGAGCAGTTCTTC,CASSYPRQGPGNEQFF
-,-,TRBJ1-4,TRBV3-1/TRBV3-2,TGTGCCAGCTGCCAGGGGCGTAACTATGAAAAACTGTTTTTT,CASCQGRNYEKLFF
-,-,TRBJ1-4,TRBV6-5,TGTGCCAGCAGTTACGTAGCCTCAACTAATGAAAAACTGTTTTTT,CASSYVASTNEKLFF
-,-,TRBJ2-7,TRBV27,TGTGCCAGCAGTTTATCTCGGGGGTTCGAGCAGTACTTC,CASSLSRGFEQYF
TRBD1,-,TRBJ2-5,TRBV19,TGTGCCAGTAGCCAGACAGGGGGGCGGGAGACCCAGTACTTC,CASSQTGGRETQYF
TRBD1,-,TRBJ2-5,TRBV10-3,TGTGCCATCAAACGGGACAGCGGACAAGAGACCCAGTACTTC,CAIKRDSGQETQYF
-,-,TRBJ1-3,TRBV7-6,TGTGCCAGCAGCTTAGGACAGAACATTATCTCTGGAAACACCATATATTTT,CASSLGQNIISGNTIYF
-,-,TRBJ1-4,TRBV4-3,TGCGCCAGCAGCCAGAGCGGGGCCACAGGTGAAAAACTGTTTTTT,CASSQSGATGEKLFF
TRBD1,-,TRBJ1-2,TRBV6-2/TRBV6-3,TGTGCCAGCAGTAATGACAGGGGGCGACCGTATGGCTACACCTTC,CASSNDRGRPYGYTF
-,-,TRBJ2-7,TRBV28,TGTGCCAGCAGGCTTGCACAGGGCTACTACGAGCAGTACTTC,CASRLAQGYYEQYF
-,-,TRBJ2-5,TRBV3-1/TRBV3-2,TGTGCCAGCAGCCCAGGACAGCAAGAGACCCAGTACTTC,CASSPGQQETQYF
TRBD1,-,TRBJ1-5,TRBV6-2/TRBV6-3,TGTGCCAGCAGTTACGCCCGACAGGGTGGTCAGCCCCAGCATTTT,CASSYARQGGQPQHF
TRBD1,-,TRBJ2-5,TRBV7-3,TGTGCCAGCAGCCTCGGACAGGGGGGCCGAGAGACCCAGTACTTC,CASSLGQGGRETQYF
-,-,TRBJ1-3,TRBV6-5,TGTGCCAGCAGTTACGAGGTGTCTGGAAACACCATATATTTT,CASSYEVSGNTIYF
TRBD2,-,TRBJ2-7,TRBV11-2,TGTGCCAGCAGCTCCACCCGCGGGGGGGCCGGAGAGCAGTACTTC,CASSSTRGGAGEQYF
TRBD2,-,TRBJ2-1,TRBV11-3,TGTGCCAGCAGCTTAGGTAGCGGGAGTACCCATGAGCAGTTCTTC,CASSLGSGSTHEQFF
-,-,TRBJ2-2,TRBV7-7,TGTGCTAGCAGCTTAGTGCAGGGAGGAACCGGGGAGCTGTTTTTT,CASSLVQGGTGELFF
-,few,TRBJ1-1,TRBV10-3,TGTGCCATCAGTGAAAGAGTGAACACTGAAGCTTTCTTT,CAISERVNTEAFF